Below are 21 T cell receptor beta chains sequenced from a single sample in a study of blood T cell repertoires in COVID-19. Generated by immunoSEQ multiplex PCR, the TCRdb table keeps only in-frame clones and is missing some. The sample holds around 140,000 clones; 87% are singletons and the top ten take nearly 0.95%. The sample taken for sequencing was peripheral blood. These receptors were collected from a woman in her forties or fifties with acute or convalescent COVID-19.

This rearrangement joins TRBV7-3 to TRBJ2-3, with D possibly being TRBD2 (5 bases). Trimming shortened V by 3 bases and J by 2 bases, and 24 bases separated the two germline ends. The CDR3 has 19 residues. Germline V lookup: CDR1 SGHTA, CDR2 FQGTGA. CDR3 amino acids: CASSLPTPTSSPITDTQYF. DNA of the CDR3: TGTGCCAGCAGCTTGCCCACCCCTACTAGTTCCCCTATCACAGATACGCAGTATTTT.

The rearrangement uses TRBV19 and TRBJ1-6; D not resolved. Trimming removed 1 base at V and 10 bases at J, with 8 bases between. CDR3 length: 13 amino acids. Germline loops: CDR1 LNHDA, CDR2 SQIVND (reference sequence). In nucleotides, the CDR3 is TGTGCCAGTAGTATAGTGTCGAGATCACCCCTCCACTTT. This codes for CASSIVSRSPLHF.

The chain combines TRBV5-1 with TRBJ2-1; 7 nucleotides align to TRBD1. Germline assignment: CDR1 SGHRS and CDR2 YFSETQ. V lost 1 base and J lost 8; bases outside the gene matches: 3. This CDR3 has 13 amino acids. The CDR3 coding sequence is TGCGCCAGCAGCTTGAATACAGGGGATGAGCAGTTCTTC. Encoded protein: CASSLNTGDEQFF.

The genes are TRBV18 and TRBJ1-3; TRBD1 matches at 10 bases. The CDR3 covers 17 residues. Trimming removed 4 bases from V and 0 bases from J; junction bases left unmatched: 6. In germline, CDR1 is KGHSH, CDR2 LQKENI. The CDR3 here is CASSLRDRGGSGNTIYF. The CDR3, as DNA: TGTGCCAGCTCACTCCGGGACAGGGGAGGCTCTGGAAACACCATATATTTT.

The chain combines TRBV12-3 or TRBV12-4 with TRBJ1-6; D remains unclear. There are 12 residues in the CDR3. V was cut by 6 bases and J by 6 bases, with 6 bases left in between. CDR3 nucleotides: TGTGCCAGCAGGATCAGTAATTCACCCCTCCACTTT. Residues: CASRISNSPLHF.

This chain uses TRBV21-1 with TRBJ1-5. TRBV21-1 is tagged as a pseudogene. This CDR3 spans 16 amino acids. This chain's CDR3 is CASSKRRDRGNQPQHF. In DNA form, the CDR3 reads TGTGCCAGCAGCAAACGGCGGGACCGGGGCAATCAGCCCCAGCATTTT.

The DNA of the CDR3 is TGTGCCAGTAGTGCCGGCGGGGGGGCCAGGGCCGGGGAGCTGTTTTTT. Its protein product is CASSAGGGARAGELFF. The V call is TRBV19, the J call TRBJ2-2; 9 bases agree with TRBD2. This CDR3 contains 16 residues. CDR1 is LNHDA and CDR2 is SQIVND in the germline V gene (reference sequence). Unmatched junction bases numbered 10, after V lost 5 bases and J lost 6 bases.

The chain couples TRBV7-2 to TRBJ2-5, with 12 positions matching TRBD2. Germline trimming cut 6 bases from V and 2 bases from J; bases unmatched to any gene: 4. From germline, CDR1 is SGHTA and CDR2 FQGNSA. The CDR3 length is 15 residues. CDR3: CASRRGLAGQETQYF. CDR3 nucleotide sequence: TGTGCCAGCAGACGAGGACTAGCGGGGCAAGAGACCCAGTACTTC.

This chain connects TRBV5-1 to TRBJ1-5; 9 nucleotides align to TRBD1. In germline, CDR1 is SGHRS, CDR2 YFSETQ. This CDR3 region has 16 residues. J lost 4 bases, V lost 4 bases, and 9 bases had no gene match. The CDR3 DNA reads TGCGCCAGCAGCCTCGGGGACAGGGAGGGAAATCAGCCCCAGCATTTT. Amino acid sequence: CASSLGDREGNQPQHF.

This chain connects TRBV7-9 to TRBJ2-7; the match to TRBD2 covers 11 bases. The CDR3 is 16 amino acids. V shed 5 bases, J shed 7 bases, and the junction held 13 bases outside the gene matches. Germline assignment: CDR1 SEHNR and CDR2 FQNEAQ (reference sequence). The CDR3 protein is CASSLSATSGGGEQYF. As DNA, the CDR3 is TGTGCCAGCAGCCTATCCGCCACTAGCGGGGGAGGGGAGCAGTACTTC.

Concerning this clone itself: Other DNA sequences in this sample translate to the same CDR3. The chain joins TRBV19 to TRBJ2-7, with 7 bases aligning to TRBD1. J gave up 0 bases and V 6 bases, and 5 bases lay outside the gene matches. The germline V gene has CDR1 LNHDA and CDR2 SQIVND (reference sequence). The CDR3 runs 14 residues. CDR3 residues: CASSPRQGSYEQYF. The CDR3 nucleotides read TGTGCCAGTAGCCCCAGACAGGGCTCCTACGAGCAGTACTTC.

This rearrangement joins TRBV24-1 to TRBJ1-2; tentative D call: TRBD1 (6 bases). Germline V gene lookup returns CDR1 KGHDR and CDR2 SFDVKD. This CDR3 comprises 16 residues. V dropped 5 bases and J dropped 3 bases, with 18 bases sitting between them. CDR3 residues: CATSAADSTLYYGYTF. CDR3 nucleotide sequence: TGTGCCACCAGTGCCGCGGACAGTACCCTTTACTATGGCTACACCTTC.

The chain couples TRBV11-2 to TRBJ2-4, with TRBD1 matching 9 bases. The germline V gene encodes CDR1 SGHAT and CDR2 FQNNGV. The junction had 12 bases not matched to a gene; V was cut back by 2 bases and J by 7 bases. This CDR3 has 17 amino acids. DNA of the CDR3: TGTGCCAGCAGCTTATTAGGCTCTGGGACAGGGATCAACATTCAGTACTTC. Translating gives CASSLLGSGTGINIQYF. Looking up the rest from reference TRBV11-2 and TRBJ2-4 gives the full variable domain: EAGVAQSPRYKIIEKRQSVAFWCNPISGHATLYWYQQILGQGPKLLIQFQNNGVVDDSQLPKDRFSAERLKGVDSTLKIQPAKLEDSAVYLCASSLLGSGTGINIQYFGAGTRLSVL.

The CDR3 sequence is CASSPYPGGSGTPGELFF. In nucleotides, the CDR3 is TGTGCCAGCAGCCCCTACCCCGGTGGTAGCGGGACCCCCGGGGAGCTGTTTTTT. The chain uses TRBV3-1 (or the pseudogene TRBV3-2) and TRBJ2-2; 8 bases line up with TRBD2. The germline V gene encodes CDR1 LGHDT and CDR2 YNNKEL (reference sequence). Germline trimming cut 4 bases from V and 6 bases from J; bases unmatched to any gene: 16. The CDR3 totals 18 residues.

This CDR3 reads CSVPGTGFEKLFF. In DNA, the CDR3 is TGCAGCGTCCCCGGGACAGGCTTTGAAAAACTGTTTTTT. The J gene is TRBJ1-4, the V gene TRBV29-1, with 8 bases lining up with TRBD1. CDR1 and CDR2 from the germline V gene are SQVTM and ANQGSEA. The CDR3 runs to 13 residues. The V and J ends lost 6 bases and 7 bases, in that order; junction bases with no gene match: 7.

This rearrangement joins TRBV6-5 to TRBJ2-2, with a possible D match to TRBD1 (6 bases). CDR1 is MNHEY, CDR2 SVGAGI, per germline. The CDR3 extends over 13 amino acids. The V end lost 6 bases, the J end lost 6 bases, and 11 bases lay between the germline ends. The CDR3, as DNA: TGTGCCAGCAGCACACAGGGCGCCGGGGAGCTGTTTTTT. Its protein product is CASSTQGAGELFF.

The chain combines TRBV6-5 with TRBJ2-7; D remains ambiguous. The CDR3 totals 14 residues. Germline lookup yields CDR1 MNHEY and CDR2 SVGAGI. V was shortened by 6 bases and J by 6 bases, with 18 bases between the two germline ends. The CDR3 loop is CASSFRPSPAEQYF. The CDR3 DNA follows: TGTGCCAGCAGCTTCAGGCCCTCGCCGGCCGAGCAGTACTTC.

This clone has a handful of counts. The chain joins TRBV5-4 to TRBJ1-2, with 7 bases that match TRBD1. The J segment lost 4 bases and the V segment lost 9 bases, leaving 9 bases of the junction unmatched. The CDR3 is 13 amino acids. CDR1 and CDR2 from the germline V gene are SGHNT and YYREEE (reference sequence). CDR3 nucleotides: TGTGCCACCTCTACAGGGGACGGCTATGGCTACACCTTC. As protein: CATSTGDGYGYTF.

CDR3 sequence (DNA): TGTGCCAGCACCATGCCCCTACTAGCGGGAGGGTCAGTTTCCTACGAGCAGTACTTC. Amino acids: CASTMPLLAGGSVSYEQYF. The rearrangement links TRBV11-2 to TRBJ2-7; 13 bases fit TRBD2. The CDR3 covers 19 residues. Per germline, CDR1 SGHAT and CDR2 FQNNGV. Trimming cost V 7 bases and J 1 base; bases outside gene matches: 16.

The V call is TRBV9, the J call TRBJ2-7; the match to TRBD1 covers 9 bases. V shed 0 bases and J 6 bases; nucleotides not matched to a gene: 7. Germline values: CDR1 SGDLS, CDR2 YYNGEE. The CDR3 has 15 residues. CDR3 in DNA: TGTGCCAGCAGCGTAGAAAGAGACAGGGGGGCCGAGCAGTACTTC. As protein: CASSVERDRGAEQYF.

This chain links TRBV5-5 with TRBJ1-5, with 9 bases lining up with TRBD1. This CDR3 is built from 15 residues. The germline gives CDR1 SGHKS, CDR2 YYEKEE (reference sequence). V dropped 4 bases and J dropped 1; count of bases not matched to a gene: 3. The CDR3 is CASSPTGGSNQPQHF. CDR3 bases: TGTGCCAGCAGCCCGACAGGGGGGAGCAATCAGCCCCAGCATTTT. Full variable domain (outside the CDR3, taken from reference TRBV5-5 and TRBJ1-5): DAGVTQSPTHLIKTRGQQVTLRCSPISGHKSVSWYQQVLGQGPQFIFQYYEKEERGRGNFPDRFSARQFPNYSSELNVNALLLGDSALYLCASSPTGGSNQPQHFGDGTRLSIL.